The source of this TCR beta chain is a study of Ad26.COV2.S vaccination and SARS-CoV-2 variants. The overall study: Donor had been placed in the Ad26.COV2.S arm of the COV1001 trial.

TCRdb keeps only in-frame clones here, not all; method: immunoSEQ multiplex PCR. The repertoire includes roughly 410,000 clones, about four fifths of them detected once, and about 7.4% sits in the top ten. CDR1 and CDR2 from the germline V gene are SGHNT and YYREEE (reference sequence). The CDR3 has 13 amino acids. The V gene lost 1 base and the J gene lost 5 bases, with 9 bases spanning the gap. About this clone itself: The antigen is undetermined.

General study results and limits: Spike-specific TCR breadth was greater in vaccine than placebo recipients.

Treatment defined: 19 received Ad26.COV2.S at low or high dose, single or two shots; 5 received placebo; per-sample allocation not given. Specimen acquisition occurred on day 63 following the initial vaccine or placebo injection. The clonotype was recovered from a person between 18 and 60 years old who received the Ad26.COV2.S COVID-19 vaccine or a placebo. The genes are TRBV5-4 and TRBJ1-1; D call uncertain. The sample consisted of peripheral blood, taken in a trial of Ad26.COV2.S vaccine versus placebo. The CDR3 sequence: CASSLRARTEAFF. DNA of the CDR3: TGTGCCAGCAGCTTGCGGGCGAGGACTGAAGCTTTCTTT.